A selection of T cell receptor beta chains follows, all from one sample in a study of T cells after yellow fever vaccination. MiXCR, applied by TCRdb to the 5' RACE reads, yields one record per CDR3 protein. The table lists approximately 300,000 distinct CDR3 sequences, 10% to 15% of them singletons, with about 0.51% in the top ten. The source was CD4+ T cells sorted from PBMCs, collected 45 days after the yellow fever booster vaccination. These receptors were taken from a man aged 25 to 45 who received the YFV17D yellow fever vaccine. Both conserved end residues are part of each CDR3. The D gene is left open where the match is weak. Clone size is shown for a subset of rows, as once, few, many or a class of expanded clone.

v_call	j_call	d_call	clone_size	cdr3_aa	cdr3_nt
TRBV15	TRBJ1-4	TRBD1	-	CATSRASGTGSPKLFF	TGTGCCACCAGCAGAGCCTCCGGGACAGGGAGCCCAAAACTGTTTTTT
TRBV7-7	TRBJ2-1	TRBD1	-	CASSPGTGVYNEQFF	TGTGCTAGCAGCCCCGGGACAGGAGTTTACAATGAGCAGTTCTTC
TRBV9	TRBJ2-7	-	-	CASSASPYEQYF	TGTGCCAGCAGCGCTTCCCCCTACGAGCAGTACTTC
TRBV5-1	TRBJ2-5	TRBD2	few	CASTHGTSQETQYF	TGCGCCAGCACTCACGGGACTAGCCAAGAGACCCAGTACTTC
TRBV18	TRBJ1-1	TRBD1	many	CASSPGQDTEAFF	TGTGCCAGCTCACCCGGACAGGACACTGAAGCTTTCTTT
TRBV12-3/TRBV12-4	TRBJ2-7	-	many	CASSLRDEQYF	TGTGCCAGCAGTTTGAGGGACGAGCAGTACTTC
TRBV7-6	TRBJ2-4	-	few	CASSFHPGFQNIQYF	TGTGCCAGCAGCTTTCACCCAGGGTTCCAAAACATTCAGTACTTC
TRBV25-1	TRBJ1-1	-	-	CASIKGNTEAFF	TGTGCCAGCATAAAGGGGAACACTGAAGCTTTCTTT
TRBV14	TRBJ2-3	TRBD2	-	CASSHMSGRFNTDTQYF	TGTGCCAGCAGCCACATGAGCGGGAGGTTTAACACAGATACGCAGTATTTT
TRBV18	TRBJ2-1	TRBD2	many	CASSPGLAGVIDNEQFF	TGTGCCAGCTCACCGGGACTAGCGGGAGTGATAGACAATGAGCAGTTCTTC
TRBV6-6	TRBJ2-5	-	many	CASSYSQETQYF	TGTGCCAGCAGTTACAGCCAAGAGACCCAGTACTTC
TRBV18	TRBJ2-5	-	few	CASSPRTAQETQYF	TGTGCCAGCTCACCCCGGACAGCACAAGAGACCCAGTACTTC
TRBV20-1	TRBJ2-7	-	few	CSARDVSRLGAYF	TGCAGTGCTAGAGATGTGTCGCGGTTGGGGGCGTACTTC
TRBV4-3	TRBJ2-3	-	-	CASSQGRLVSTDTQYF	TGCGCCAGCAGCCAAGGTCGACTAGTTTCCACAGATACGCAGTATTTT
TRBV9	TRBJ2-3	TRBD2	few	CASSPLSGPGGTDTQYF	TGTGCCAGCAGCCCCCTCTCGGGCCCGGGAGGGACAGATACGCAGTATTTT
TRBV4-3	TRBJ2-1	-	-	CASSQVISLPYNEQFF	TGCGCCAGCAGCCAAGTGATCTCCCTTCCCTACAATGAGCAGTTCTTC
TRBV6-5	TRBJ1-1	-	-	CASSSTPGRLRTEAFF	TGTGCCAGCAGCTCCACGCCGGGACGGCTGAGAACTGAAGCTTTCTTT
TRBV7-2	TRBJ2-1	TRBD2	many	CASSLTSGNNEQFF	TGTGCCAGCAGCTTGACTAGCGGGAACAATGAGCAGTTCTTC
TRBV12-3/TRBV12-4	TRBJ2-7	-	many	CASSLRGDEQYF	TGTGCCAGCAGTTTGAGGGGCGACGAGCAGTACTTC
TRBV9	TRBJ2-1	-	-	CASSVGGNGAYNEQFF	TGTGCCAGCAGCGTAGGGGGAAATGGGGCCTACAATGAGCAGTTCTTC
TRBV29-1	TRBJ2-7	-	few	CSVRTATYEQYF	TGCAGCGTCAGGACAGCAACCTACGAGCAGTACTTC
TRBV25-1	TRBJ2-1	TRBD2	few	CASSQTGLAGYNEQFF	TGTGCCAGCAGTCAAACGGGACTAGCGGGATACAATGAGCAGTTCTTC
TRBV20-1	TRBJ2-1	TRBD2	-	CSARLADSYNEQFF	TGCAGTGCCCGACTAGCTGACTCCTACAATGAGCAGTTCTTC
TRBV5-1	TRBJ2-5	TRBD2	-	CASSLRLAGETQYF	TGCGCCAGCAGCCTAAGACTAGCGGGGGAGACCCAGTACTTC
TRBV10-3	TRBJ2-7	-	-	CAIKGLTEQYF	TGTGCCATCAAAGGGCTTACCGAGCAGTACTTC
TRBV25-1	TRBJ2-1	-	few	CASSESGFNNEQFF	TGTGCCAGCAGTGAATCCGGGTTTAACAATGAGCAGTTCTTC
TRBV20-1	TRBJ2-3	TRBD2	few	CSARGLAGGEVDTQYF	TGCAGTGCTAGGGGACTAGCGGGAGGCGAGGTAGATACGCAGTATTTT
TRBV9	TRBJ1-4	-	few	CASSVGSGRTNEKLFF	TGTGCCAGCAGCGTAGGGTCGGGCCGAACTAATGAAAAACTGTTTTTT
TRBV6-1	TRBJ2-5	TRBD2	-	CASGPGTSAGGGTQYF	TGTGCCAGTGGGCCCGGGACTAGCGCTGGAGGGGGGACCCAGTACTTC
TRBV15	TRBJ2-1	TRBD2	-	CATSREGGGVREQFF	TGTGCCACCAGCAGAGAGGGCGGGGGGGTCCGGGAGCAGTTCTTC
TRBV6-6	TRBJ1-5	-	-	CASHRRGGQPQHF	TGTGCCTCCCACCGTCGGGGAGGTCAGCCCCAGCATTTT
TRBV7-2	TRBJ2-7	-	few	CASSLVGGPTPYEQYF	TGTGCCAGCAGCTTAGTCGGCGGGCCCACCCCCTACGAGCAGTACTTC
TRBV7-2	TRBJ2-3	TRBD2	-	CASSNRLAGGGADTQYF	TGTGCCAGCAGCAATAGGCTTGCGGGAGGGGGGGCAGATACGCAGTATTTT
TRBV11-2	TRBJ2-2	TRBD2	-	CASSSPVSGVGELFF	TGTGCCAGCAGCTCCCCTGTCAGCGGGGTCGGGGAGCTGTTTTTT
TRBV6-6	TRBJ1-4	-	few	CAYRGAANEKLFF	TGTGCCTACAGAGGCGCGGCTAATGAAAAACTGTTTTTT
TRBV4-3	TRBJ2-7	-	-	CASSQDVRDFYEQYF	TGCGCCAGCAGCCAAGATGTTAGGGATTTCTACGAGCAGTACTTC
TRBV29-1	TRBJ1-1	-	few	CSVSTGISEAFF	TGCAGCGTATCAACAGGGATATCTGAAGCTTTCTTT
TRBV6-6	TRBJ2-3	-	-	CASSARVEGTQYF	TGTGCCAGCAGTGCTCGCGTGGAGGGTACGCAGTATTTT
TRBV6-5	TRBJ2-3	-	-	CASSYRGNTQYF	TGTGCCAGCAGTTACCGTGGGAATACGCAGTATTTT
TRBV28	TRBJ1-5	-	few	CASSRAVSNQPQHF	TGTGCCAGCAGCCGGGCCGTGAGCAATCAGCCCCAGCATTTT
TRBV29-1	TRBJ2-1	TRBD2	few	CSAGRALRNEQFF	TGCAGCGCGGGGAGGGCCCTACGGAATGAGCAGTTCTTC
TRBV10-3	TRBJ2-7	-	many	CAIKVNQDTEQYF	TGTGCCATCAAAGTTAACCAGGATACCGAGCAGTACTTC
TRBV29-1	TRBJ1-5	TRBD1	-	CSVARDRDQPQHF	TGCAGCGTTGCCAGGGACAGGGATCAGCCCCAGCATTTT
TRBV11-2	TRBJ2-4	TRBD1	-	CASSYNLGQGNIQYF	TGTGCCAGCAGCTATAACCTCGGACAGGGAAACATTCAGTACTTC
TRBV20-1	TRBJ1-2	TRBD1	-	CSAQDRTGGIYGYTF	TGCAGTGCTCAAGATCGAACAGGGGGCATCTATGGCTACACCTTC
TRBV5-1	TRBJ2-1	TRBD2	-	CASSFSGTSGINEQFF	TGCGCCAGCAGCTTCTCCGGGACTAGCGGGATTAATGAGCAGTTCTTC
TRBV29-1	TRBJ2-2	-	-	CSVDLGGTGELFF	TGCAGCGTTGACCTAGGTGGCACCGGGGAGCTGTTTTTT
TRBV7-2	TRBJ2-7	TRBD2	few	CASSLRLAANYEQYF	TGTGCCAGCAGCTTACGACTAGCCGCGAACTACGAGCAGTACTTC